Below, one TCR beta chain is given with its context. This clone has just a few counts. Its binding antigen is unknown. Per-base qualities were not stored, and no clone one base away is much larger. This entry belongs to a study of beta chain features in type 1 diabetes listed by TCRdb under 2018. The study in broad terms: Patients and healthy donors did not differ in mean age, gender distribution, total cell number or subset yield. Across all samples, around 100 million sorted cells were examined, and cell number per subset correlated strongly with RNA yield. Whereas all 30 or so donors provided naive and central memory subsets, regulatory and stem cell-like memory subsets were isolated from just 8 patients and about 8 healthy donors. The study compared the TCRB repertoires of sorted circulating CD4+ T cell subsets in recently diagnosed type 1 diabetes patients with those in matched healthy donors. Study-wide findings and limitations: Naive, central memory and regulatory TCRB repertoires appeared more similar among patients than among healthy donors. HLA sub-analyses involved small numbers of individuals, so any influence of HLA type on TCRB rearrangement remained unresolved. Patients with type 1 diabetes made fewer insertions and deleted more nucleotides at VDJ recombination sites, implying thymic rearrangement abnormalities. Because cDNA was sequenced instead of genomic DNA, activated cells with high expression could be over-represented, although the groups did not differ in activation or CD3 levels. PCR may preferentially amplify shorter templates, but because patient and control samples were amplified and corrected together, any resulting skew would affect both groups equally. In all four CD4+ subsets, TCRB CDR3 length was moderately but significantly shorter in type 1 diabetes patients.

From each donor, a single peripheral blood sample of about 116 mL on average was drawn into heparinised tubes. Naive, central memory, regulatory and stem cell-like memory CD4+ T cells were sorted on a BD FACSAria II using a panel including CD45RO, CCR7, CD25, CD127, CD95 and CD27. Purity was above 98% for every sorted population. Right away, PBMCs were isolated by Lymphoprep density gradient centrifugation and were stained directly, with no culture step. So that batch effects would be minimized, each experiment stained and sorted samples in pairs, pairing one healthy donor with one patient. The entire isolated RNA was reverse transcribed using the High Capacity cDNA Reverse Transcription Kit, and thus expressed TCRB transcripts were sequenced. Naive, central memory and regulatory T cell samples underwent deep immunoSEQ sequencing, averaging approximately 3.5 million total reads per sample. Sorted cells were lysed in RLT buffer, and RNA was extracted using DNase-treated RNeasy Micro or Mini kits according to cell number. To prevent cross-contamination, each cell subset was processed individually, whereas patient and healthy donor samples were processed jointly. The immunoSEQ multiplex PCR was used to amplify TCRB sequences from cDNA, yielding 87-bp fragments that span the CDR3 region. Sequencing of the amplicons was done on the Illumina HiSeq platform. Regarding the original processing steps: Synthetic template baselines were used to correct PCR bias computationally, reads within Hamming distance 2 were collapsed together, and singletons that could not be merged were discarded. Reads were aligned against IMGT to assign V, D and J genes, CDR3 length and insertions or deletions at six rearrangement sites. Within each subset, clonotype counts were normalized to the number of sorted cells before true diversity and Gini coefficients were calculated with the tcR R package. The overlap coefficient, calculated on TCRB nucleotide sequences, was used to quantify repertoire sharing. Out-of-frame TCRB sequences from naive cells were analyzed as a proxy for the pre-selection repertoire. TCRdb mirrors the immuneACCESS table, restricted to in-frame sequences. Some clones are absent from its copies; in checked studies, under half trace to an unresolved V gene, and the reason for the others is unknown. V and J calls and clone size are those listed in that table; D and trimming were worked out from the DNA. The sample records roughly 450,000 clones, roughly 10% of which are singletons. Of the sample, 0.045% to 0.05% is held by the ten largest clones.

Counted from cysteine to phenylalanine, this CDR3 has 15 amino acids. CDR3 DNA only is kept here, 45 bases in frame from base 1. The germline V gene encodes CDR1 SGDLS and CDR2 YYNGEE. V gives up 0 bases and J gives up 4 bases, and the segment between their germline ends measures 11 bases. This TCR derives from a woman aged 18-30 years in good health. The chain is made from TRBV9 and TRBJ1-3, with no D gene named confidently. The source material was naive CD4+ T cells from blood. The cell subset or site tag for this specimen amounts to: true naive CD4+ T cells. The bases are TGTGCCAGCAGCGTAGTTCCCACGGCGGGAAACACCATATATTTT. Its coded protein is CASSVVPTAGNTIYF.